One sample yielded the 30 T cell receptor beta chains listed below, sequenced in a study of T cell responses to AZD1222 COVID-19 vaccine. Clones were read by immunoSEQ multiplex PCR, and TCRdb kept only the in-frame ones, dropping some. Here the sample spans fewer than 150,000 clones, roughly nine tenths being singletons. The material sequenced was peripheral blood, taken 28 days after the second AZD1222 dose. The receptor set was obtained from an adult who received the AZD1222 COVID-19 vaccine.

The chain links TRBV28 to TRBJ2-7; D is perhaps TRBD1 (6 bases). The CDR3 extends over 15 amino acids. Trimming took 3 bases from V and 2 from J, leaving 14 bases between them. The germline gives CDR1 MDHEN, CDR2 SYDVKM. CDR3 in amino acids: CASSFPGTRAYEQYF. CDR3 DNA: TGTGCCAGCAGTTTTCCCGGGACAAGGGCCTACGAGCAGTACTTC.

The DNA for the CDR3 is TGTGCCAGCAGTTGGGAATCCTACCTAGGTTCACCCCTCCACTTT. Its protein product is CASSWESYLGSPLHF. The V call is TRBV6-5, the J call TRBJ1-6; D is unresolved. V shed 4 bases and J shed 9 bases, with 16 bases lying between them. The CDR3 runs 15 residues. The germline V gene has CDR1 MNHEY and CDR2 SVGAGI.

This chain joins TRBV3-1 (or the pseudogene TRBV3-2) and TRBJ2-7; D not resolved. The germline CDR1 and CDR2 sequences are LGHDT and YNNKEL (reference sequence). The germline V and J ends were trimmed by 1 base and 2 bases, with 6 bases remaining between them. The CDR3 sequence is 13 residues long. The DNA of the CDR3 is TGTGCCAGCAGCCAAGGAGTCCCCTACGAGCAGTACTTC. Protein sequence: CASSQGVPYEQYF.

This clone was recorded a few times. The chain recombines TRBV3-1 (or the pseudogene TRBV3-2) with TRBJ2-5, with TRBD2 matching 8 bases. This CDR3 comprises 15 residues. Germline V gives CDR1 LGHDT, CDR2 YNNKEL (reference sequence). Unmatched junction bases numbered 5, after V lost 0 bases and J lost 5 bases. The CDR3 loop is CASSQEAGGAETQYF. The CDR3 nucleotides read TGTGCCAGCAGCCAAGAGGCCGGGGGGGCGGAGACCCAGTACTTC.

This clone occurred a few times. The rearrangement links TRBV14 to TRBJ2-1; TRBD2 matches at 9 bases. Germline V gene data show CDR1 as SGHDN and CDR2 as FVKESK. CDR3 length: 13 residues. Trimming took 2 bases from V and 8 from J; bases not matched to a gene: 1. Here the CDR3 reads CASSQWTSDEQFF. DNA of the CDR3: TGTGCCAGCAGCCAATGGACTAGCGATGAGCAGTTCTTC.

The chain has TRBV6-2 or TRBV6-3 and TRBJ2-1, with 7 bases matching TRBD2. The CDR3 sequence is 16 residues long. Germline trimming cut 6 bases from V and 4 bases from J; bases unmatched to any gene: 12. Germline loops: CDR1 MNHEY, CDR2 SVGEGT. Here the CDR3 reads CASSPPLAPFYNEQFF. In nucleotides, the CDR3 is TGTGCCAGCAGCCCTCCACTAGCGCCCTTTTACAATGAGCAGTTCTTC.

The chain joins TRBV7-2 to TRBJ1-4, with unresolved D. The V gene's germline CDR1 is SGHTA and CDR2 FQGNSA. The CDR3 consists of 13 residues. V gave up 5 bases and J gave up 8 bases, with 12 bases separating them. This chain's CDR3 is CASSPPSPEKLFF. In DNA, the CDR3 is TGTGCCAGCAGCCCTCCATCTCCGGAAAAACTGTTTTTT.

The J gene is TRBJ2-7, the V gene TRBV4-1; D is uncertain. The ends were cut back, 1 base at V and 3 bases at J, with 10 bases in the middle. The CDR3 runs 14 residues. Germline V gene data show CDR1 as MGHRA and CDR2 as YSYEKL. DNA of the CDR3: TGCGCCAGCAGCCAAGGTCGGCAGAACTACGAGCAGTACTTC. Its translation is CASSQGRQNYEQYF.

J is TRBJ2-2 and V is TRBV6-1; no definite D call. Between the trimmed V and J ends, which lost 2 bases and 0 bases, there was a span of 7 bases. The CDR3 contains 15 residues. CDR1 MNHNS and CDR2 SASEGT come from the germline V gene. CDR3 amino acids: CASSESIANTGELFF. CDR3 in DNA: TGTGCCAGCAGTGAATCCATCGCGAACACCGGGGAGCTGTTTTTT.

The rearrangement links TRBV5-4 to TRBJ1-2; D call uncertain. V lost 2 bases, J lost 5 bases, and 10 bases lay in between. The CDR3 has 13 residues. The germline gives CDR1 SGHNT, CDR2 YYREEE (reference sequence). The CDR3 DNA sequence: TGTGCCAGCAGCTTTGGTGGTTATTATGGCTACACCTTC. Residues: CASSFGGYYGYTF. The full variable domain, with the rest looked up from reference TRBV5-4 and TRBJ1-2, is ETGVTQSPTHLIKTRGQQVTLRCSSQSGHNTVSWYQQALGQGPQFIFQYYREEENGRGNFPPRFSGLQFPNYSSELNVNALELDDSALYLCASSFGGYYGYTFGSGTRLTVV.

This clone was detected once. The V gene is TRBV4-3, the J gene TRBJ2-7, with D uncertain. The CDR3 extends over 16 amino acids. Trimming shortened V by 0 bases and J by 0 bases, and 12 bases separated the two germline ends. Germline lookup yields CDR1 LGHNA and CDR2 YSLEER. CDR3 DNA sequence: TGCGCCAGCAGCCAAGACCCGGGTCCAAGCTCCTACGAGCAGTACTTC. Amino acid sequence: CASSQDPGPSSYEQYF.

The rearrangement uses TRBV7-9 and TRBJ1-1; 9 bases fit TRBD1. V gave up 0 bases and J gave up 7 bases; unmatched junction bases: 6. CDR1 and CDR2 (germline): SEHNR, FQNEAQ (reference sequence). The CDR3 has 15 residues. DNA of the CDR3: TGTGCCAGCAGCTTAGCCCGAACAGGGGGCGGTGAAGCTTTCTTT. This codes for CASSLARTGGGEAFF.

This clone was seen only once. The V call is TRBV18, the J call TRBJ2-2; D not resolved. Trimming shortened V by 0 bases and J by 4 bases, and 12 bases separated the two germline ends. CDR1 is KGHSH, CDR2 LQKENI, per germline. The CDR3 has 16 residues. CDR3 residues: CASSPPRTTITGELFF. Written as DNA, the CDR3 is TGTGCCAGCTCACCACCGAGAACTACCATCACCGGGGAGCTGTTTTTT.

This chain links TRBV7-9 with TRBJ1-2; D is ambiguous. The CDR3 has 14 residues. The germline V gene has CDR1 SEHNR and CDR2 FQNEAQ (reference sequence). Trimming took 4 bases from V and 4 from J, leaving 13 bases between them. The DNA of the CDR3 is TGTGCCAGCAGCTCTGGCGGTAGTAGCTATGGCTACACCTTC. Translation: CASSSGGSSYGYTF.

This chain links TRBV19 with TRBJ2-5, with no clear D. This CDR3 contains 13 residues. Trimming took off 2 bases at V and 1 base at J, with 5 bases between the two ends. CDR1 LNHDA and CDR2 SQIVND come from the germline V gene (reference sequence). The CDR3 DNA follows: TGTGCCAGTAGTATATATCTCCAAGAGACCCAGTACTTC. This translates into CASSIYLQETQYF.

The rearrangement links TRBV7-9 to TRBJ1-4; D might be TRBD1 (6 bases). Trimming left V 5 bases short and J 3 bases short, with 16 bases between. This CDR3 is built from 16 residues. Germline V gene data show CDR1 as SEHNR and CDR2 as FQNEAQ (reference sequence). CDR3 coding DNA: TGTGCCAGCAGCCCAGGGGAGGGAGGTCCTAATGAAAAACTGTTTTTT. It codes for CASSPGEGGPNEKLFF.

J is TRBJ1-1 and V is TRBV19; possible D gene TRBD1, 5 bases. Trimming removed 5 bases at V and 10 bases at J, with 32 bases between. This CDR3 region has 18 residues. The V gene's germline CDR1 is LNHDA and CDR2 SQIVND (reference sequence). CDR3: CASSSEGHRVRSRLGAFF. CDR3 nucleotides: TGTGCCAGTAGTTCCGAAGGACACCGCGTTCGAAGCCGACTGGGAGCTTTCTTT.

This clone is classed as medium-sized (0.01 to 0.1%). The chain employs TRBV7-3 and TRBJ2-1; no clear D. CDR3 size: 14 residues. V lost 4 bases to trimming and J lost 9 bases, with 16 bases between them. Germline loops: CDR1 SGHTA, CDR2 FQGTGA. The CDR3 region has the DNA TGTGCCAGCAGCTCGGGTCTAGGGAACAGTGAGCAGTTCTTC. This sequence encodes CASSSGLGNSEQFF.

The chain has TRBV3-1 (or the pseudogene TRBV3-2) and TRBJ1-1; D is perhaps TRBD1 (6 bases). Between the trimmed V and J ends, which lost 4 bases and 1 base, there was a span of 13 bases. The length of the CDR3 is 15 residues. Germline V gene lookup returns CDR1 LGHDT and CDR2 YNNKEL (reference sequence). The CDR3 DNA is TGTGCCAGCAGCCCCCGCGGGACACCGAACACTGAAGCTTTCTTT. It is translated as CASSPRGTPNTEAFF.

The J gene is TRBJ2-4, the V gene TRBV3-1 (or the pseudogene TRBV3-2); D might be TRBD2 (5 bases). Per the germline V gene, CDR1 is LGHDT and CDR2 is YNNKEL (reference sequence). This CDR3 has 16 residues. The V end lost 3 bases, the J end lost 0 bases, and 12 bases lay between the germline ends. The CDR3 DNA follows: TGTGCCAGCAGCCATAACGGGGTTCTAGCCAAAAACATTCAGTACTTC. It specifies CASSHNGVLAKNIQYF.

This clone appeared a single time. This chain links TRBV3-1 (or the pseudogene TRBV3-2) with TRBJ2-7; D gene uncertain. This CDR3 is built from 15 residues. Trimming shortened V by 4 bases and J by 0 bases, and 13 bases separated the two germline ends. Germline V lookup: CDR1 LGHDT, CDR2 YNNKEL (reference sequence). This chain's CDR3 is CASSRSPLGSYEQYF. The CDR3 DNA reads as TGTGCCAGCAGCCGGAGCCCCCTTGGCTCCTACGAGCAGTACTTC.

The chain combines TRBV7-2 with TRBJ1-5; no clear D. This CDR3 spans 13 amino acids. In germline, CDR1 is SGHTA, CDR2 FQGNSA. Trimming took off 6 bases at V and 5 bases at J, with 11 bases between the two ends. CDR3 DNA: TGTGCCAGCAGAGCAGATGGCGATCAGCCCCAGCATTTT. Translating it yields CASRADGDQPQHF.

Concerning this clone: The sample has other DNA sequences that encode this CDR3 too. The chain employs TRBV12-3 or TRBV12-4 and TRBJ1-5; D is undetermined. V lost 1 base to trimming and J lost 2 bases, with 0 bases between them. The CDR3 consists of 12 residues. CDR3 in amino acids: CASSLGNQPQHF. The DNA for the CDR3 is TGTGCCAGCAGTTTAGGCAATCAGCCCCAGCATTTT.

V and J are TRBV24-1 and TRBJ2-1; 10 positions match TRBD2. The junction had 12 bases not matched to a gene; V was cut back by 10 bases and J by 4 bases. The CDR3 runs 16 residues. The germline V gene encodes CDR1 KGHDR and CDR2 SFDVKD. DNA for the CDR3: TGTGCCACTTATCACAGGACTAGCGGAGATTACAATGAGCAGTTCTTC. The encoded protein is CATYHRTSGDYNEQFF.

CDR3 in amino acids: CASSFGGAGQEAFF. The CDR3 coding sequence is TGTGCCAGCAGCTTCGGGGGGGCAGGACAAGAAGCTTTCTTT. V gene TRBV3-1 (or the pseudogene TRBV3-2) combines with J gene TRBJ1-1; D perhaps matches TRBD1 (6 bases). CDR3 length: 14 amino acids. Trimming stripped 5 bases from V and 8 bases from J, with 18 bases between. The germline gives CDR1 LGHDT, CDR2 YNNKEL (reference sequence).

This clone was counted a few times. This sequence joins TRBV19 and TRBJ1-1; no clear D. The germline CDR1 and CDR2 sequences are LNHDA and SQIVND (reference sequence). Trimming left V 4 bases short and J 3 bases short, with 9 bases between. The CDR3 loop spans 13 amino acids. The CDR3 DNA reads as TGTGCCAGTAGTAGCTACGTGGACACTGAAGCTTTCTTT. Protein: CASSSYVDTEAFF.

Only a few counts were recorded for this clone. The chain combines TRBV27 with TRBJ2-7; tentatively, D is TRBD2 (6 bases). The CDR3 runs 14 residues. From germline, CDR1 is MNHEY and CDR2 SMNVEV (reference sequence). V was clipped by 5 bases and J by 2 bases, with 13 bases between them. This CDR3 reads CASSAGLETYEQYF. CDR3 sequence (DNA): TGTGCCAGCAGTGCGGGACTGGAGACCTACGAGCAGTACTTC.

The gene calls are TRBV7-2 and TRBJ1-3, with D tentatively TRBD1 (6 bases). The CDR3 runs to 15 residues. V lost 5 bases and J lost 3, with 14 bases in between. CDR1 SGHTA and CDR2 FQGNSA come from the germline V gene. The CDR3 region has the DNA TGTGCCAGCAGCCCCTTAGGGGGGAATGGAAACACCATATATTTT. This encodes CASSPLGGNGNTIYF.

The gene calls are TRBV30 and TRBJ1-6; tentatively, D is TRBD1 (6 bases). The V and J ends lost 5 bases and 8 bases respectively, with 10 bases between them. Germline V lookup: CDR1 GTSNPN, CDR2 SVGIG (reference sequence). The CDR3 sequence is 12 residues long. CDR3 amino acids: CAWERGDSPLHF. The CDR3, as DNA: TGTGCCTGGGAGAGGGGGGATTCACCCCTCCACTTT.

The chain has TRBV3-1 (or the pseudogene TRBV3-2) and TRBJ2-4; TRBD2 matches 8 bases. The CDR3 loop spans 14 amino acids. Germline V gene lookup returns CDR1 LGHDT and CDR2 YNNKEL (reference sequence). V gave up 4 bases and J gave up 8 bases; unmatched junction bases: 7. The CDR3 DNA reads TGTGCCAGCAGCCCGAGCGGGGGCGGGGACATTCAGTACTTC. The encoded protein is CASSPSGGGDIQYF.